The following is a T cell receptor beta chain sequence with its context. The target of this receptor is not known. Per-base quality was not reported, and no clone a single base away is much larger than it. The record originates from a study of T cell responses to AZD1222 COVID-19 vaccine (dated by TCRdb to the early 2020s). Looking at the study overall: AZD1222 recipients with second doses at about 4 weeks or about 12 weeks were pooled, because spike-specific TCR depth and breadth did not differ between schedules. Trial participants were enrolled by age into 18-55, 56-69 and 70-plus year subgroups, with around 140, 26 and 57 TCR-sequenced participants respectively. TCR sequencing was performed for about 240 trial participants, of whom around 200 were given two doses of AZD1222 and 26 were given two doses of MenACWY control vaccine. Beyond this particular receptor, the publication reports: Epitopes outside the regions mutated in the B.1.351 and B.1.1.7 variants were reportedly recognized by nearly half of the unique spike-specific TCRs. The 56-69-year group was small, and its depth increase did not reach significance, likely because of low power. Spike-specific TCR breadth and depth rose significantly after two AZD1222 doses compared with day 0 and with MenACWY recipients. Because no day 14 peak-response samples were available, repertoires were characterized only after the peak T cell response. The whole spike protein was spanned by vaccine-associated CD4 TCRs, and dominant responses were seen in regions 160-218 and 743-854. Most participants were white British and females outnumbered males, and the authors suggested that clonal diversity may have been underestimated. Conclusions about previously exposed vaccinees are limited because only 5 or 6 AZD1222 recipients were SARS-CoV-2 seropositive at baseline.

The time point label of this sample denotes: baseline before first vaccination. The vaccinee samples were drawn from two UK trials, COV001 and COV002, one of which was a single-blind randomized controlled phase 2/3 trial testing AZD1222 (ChAdOx1 nCoV-19) in healthy adults. Trial participant PBMC samples were collected at day 0 and day 28 after the second dose for TCRbeta chain sequencing. The CDR3 regions of human TCRbeta chains were analyzed by immunosequencing. Concerning the study's data processing: TCRs in the repertoires were matched against a reference library of SARS-CoV-2-specific TCRs that had been generated with the MIRA antigen-specificity platform. Breadth meant the fraction of unique TCRs that were SARS-CoV-2-associated, whereas depth meant the fraction of total T cells that were SARS-CoV-2-associated. Using the MIRA data, every spike-specific TCR was mapped to the spike region that the TCR reacted to and assigned to either a CD4 or a CD8 class. Log10-transformed breadth and depth values were compared by one-way ANOVA with Sidak's multiple comparisons tests. Not all clones reach the TCRdb copy of this immuneACCESS table, which keeps in-frame sequences only. Checked studies attribute under half of the gap to unresolved V genes and leave the rest unexplained. V, J and clone size are those of that table, while D and trimming were read from the DNA. The sample table holds roughly 110,000 clones, of which more than 75% were seen once. In total, the top ten clones hold around 20% of the sample.

The germline V gene sets CDR1 to ENHRY and CDR2 to SYGVKD. Reading from cysteine to phenylalanine, the CDR3 counts 15 amino acids. The only DNA kept is the CDR3, 45 bases in frame from the first base. V sheds 0 bases and J sheds 7 bases, leaving 16 bases between their ends. This chain joins TRBV10-3 to TRBJ2-7; the D element might be TRBD1 or TRBD2, as each aligns at 5 bases. The clonotype was recovered from an adult in good health. The specimen comprised peripheral blood, sampled on day 0 of AZD1222 vaccination. The CDR3 protein sequence reads: CAISESNGARGEQYF. In nucleotides, the sequence is TGTGCCATCAGTGAGTCGAACGGGGCCCGAGGGGAGCAGTACTTC.